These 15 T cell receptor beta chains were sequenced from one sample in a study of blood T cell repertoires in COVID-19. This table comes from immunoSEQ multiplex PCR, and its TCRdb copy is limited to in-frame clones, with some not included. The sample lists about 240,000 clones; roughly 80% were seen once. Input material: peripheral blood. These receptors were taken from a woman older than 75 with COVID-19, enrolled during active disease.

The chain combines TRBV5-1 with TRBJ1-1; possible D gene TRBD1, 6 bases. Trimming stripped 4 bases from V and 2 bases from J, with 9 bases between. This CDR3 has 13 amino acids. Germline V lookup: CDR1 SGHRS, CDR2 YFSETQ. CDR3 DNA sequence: TGCGCCAGCAGCGGGGGCGCAAACACTGAAGCTTTCTTT. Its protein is CASSGGANTEAFF.

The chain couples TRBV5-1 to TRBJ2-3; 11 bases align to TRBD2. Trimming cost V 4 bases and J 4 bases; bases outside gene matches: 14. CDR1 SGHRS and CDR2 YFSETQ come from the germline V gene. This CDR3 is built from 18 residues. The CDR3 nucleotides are TGCGCCAGCAGCATTAGCGGGGGGGCCGCCCTGGGGGCAGATACGCAGTATTTT. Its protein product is CASSISGGAALGADTQYF. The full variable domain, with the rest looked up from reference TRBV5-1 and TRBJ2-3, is KAGVTQTPRYLIKTRGQQVTLSCSPISGHRSVSWYQQTPGQGLQFLFEYFSETQRNKGNFPGRFSGRQFSNSRSEMNVSTLELGDSALYLCASSISGGAALGADTQYFGPGTRLTVL.

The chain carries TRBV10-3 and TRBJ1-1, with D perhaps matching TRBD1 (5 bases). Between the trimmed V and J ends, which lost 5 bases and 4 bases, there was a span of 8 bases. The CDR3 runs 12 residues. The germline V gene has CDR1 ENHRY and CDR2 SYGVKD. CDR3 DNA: TGTGCCATCAGTCCGGGGGGCACTGAAGCTTTCTTT. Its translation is CAISPGGTEAFF.

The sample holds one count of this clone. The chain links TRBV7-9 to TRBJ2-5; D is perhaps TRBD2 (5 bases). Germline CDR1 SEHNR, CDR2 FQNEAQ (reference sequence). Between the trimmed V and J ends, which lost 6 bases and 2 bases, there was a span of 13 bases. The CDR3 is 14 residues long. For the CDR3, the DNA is TGTGCCAGCAGTCCTCCGGGATCGCAAGAGACCCAGTACTTC. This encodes CASSPPGSQETQYF.

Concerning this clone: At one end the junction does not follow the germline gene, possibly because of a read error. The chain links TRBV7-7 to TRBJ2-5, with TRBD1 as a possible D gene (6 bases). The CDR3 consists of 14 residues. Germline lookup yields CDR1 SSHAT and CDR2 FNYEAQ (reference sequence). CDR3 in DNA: TGTGCTAGCAGCCCGGGACACCAAGCAGGGACCCAGTACTTC. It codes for CASSPGHQAGTQYF.

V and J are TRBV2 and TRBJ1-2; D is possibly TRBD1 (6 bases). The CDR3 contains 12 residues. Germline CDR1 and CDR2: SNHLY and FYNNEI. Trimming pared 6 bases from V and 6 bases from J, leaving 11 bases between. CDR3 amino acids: CASRRQADGYTF. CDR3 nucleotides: TGTGCCAGCAGACGACAGGCCGATGGCTACACCTTC.

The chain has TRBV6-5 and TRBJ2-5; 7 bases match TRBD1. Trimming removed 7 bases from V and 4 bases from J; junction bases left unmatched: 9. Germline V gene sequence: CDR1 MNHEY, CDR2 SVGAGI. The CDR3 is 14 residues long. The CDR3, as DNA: TGTGCCAGCACCTCTCTACAGGGGAGAGAGACCCAGTACTTC. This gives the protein CASTSLQGRETQYF.

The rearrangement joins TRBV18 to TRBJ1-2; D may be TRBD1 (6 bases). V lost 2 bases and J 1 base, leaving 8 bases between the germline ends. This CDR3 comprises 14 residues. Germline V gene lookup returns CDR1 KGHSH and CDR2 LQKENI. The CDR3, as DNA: TGTGCCAGCTCACCAGAGGACAGTAACTATGGCTACACCTTC. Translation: CASSPEDSNYGYTF.

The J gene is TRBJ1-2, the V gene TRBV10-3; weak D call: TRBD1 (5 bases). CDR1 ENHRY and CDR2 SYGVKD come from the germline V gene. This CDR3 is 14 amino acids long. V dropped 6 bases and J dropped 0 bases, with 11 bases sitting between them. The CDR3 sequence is CAIRGLEANYGYTF. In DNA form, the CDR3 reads TGTGCCATCAGGGGACTGGAAGCTAACTATGGCTACACCTTC.

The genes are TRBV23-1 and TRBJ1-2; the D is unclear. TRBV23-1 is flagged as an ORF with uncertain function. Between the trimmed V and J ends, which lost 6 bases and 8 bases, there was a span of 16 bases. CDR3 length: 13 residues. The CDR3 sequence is CASSLPVGSGYTF. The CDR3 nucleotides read TGCGCCAGCAGCCTCCCTGTGGGGAGCGGCTACACCTTC.

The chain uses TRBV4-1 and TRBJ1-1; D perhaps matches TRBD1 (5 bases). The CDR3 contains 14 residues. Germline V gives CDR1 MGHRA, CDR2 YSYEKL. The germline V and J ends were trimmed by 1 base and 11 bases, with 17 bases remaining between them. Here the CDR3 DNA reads TGCGCCAGCAGCCAAGTGGCCGGGGGTCTTCATGCTTTCTTT. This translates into CASSQVAGGLHAFF.

The CDR3: CASSLIPGYNEQFF. The CDR3 DNA reads TGTGCCAGCAGCTTAATCCCCGGGTACAATGAGCAGTTCTTC. V and J are TRBV7-9 and TRBJ2-1, with no clear D. V shed 2 bases and J shed 4 bases, with 9 bases lying between them. This CDR3 has 14 residues. CDR1 and CDR2 from the germline V gene are SEHNR and FQNEAQ (reference sequence).

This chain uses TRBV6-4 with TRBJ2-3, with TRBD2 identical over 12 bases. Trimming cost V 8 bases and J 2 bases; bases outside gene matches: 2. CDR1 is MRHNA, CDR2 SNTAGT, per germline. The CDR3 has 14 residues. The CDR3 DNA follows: TGTGCCAGCGGACTAGCGGGGCCCACAGATACGCAGTATTTT. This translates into CASGLAGPTDTQYF.

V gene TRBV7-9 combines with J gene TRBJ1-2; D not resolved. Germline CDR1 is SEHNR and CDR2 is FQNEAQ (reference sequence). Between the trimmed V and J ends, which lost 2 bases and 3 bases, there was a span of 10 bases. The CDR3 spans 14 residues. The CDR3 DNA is TGTGCCAGCAGCTTAATGTCGGTGGACTATGGCTACACCTTC. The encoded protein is CASSLMSVDYGYTF.

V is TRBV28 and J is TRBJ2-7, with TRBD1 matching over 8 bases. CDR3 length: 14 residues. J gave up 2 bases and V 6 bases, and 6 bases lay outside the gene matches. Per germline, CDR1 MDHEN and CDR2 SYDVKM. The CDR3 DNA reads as TGTGCCAGCAGGACGACAGGGGCAACCTACGAGCAGTACTTC. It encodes CASRTTGATYEQYF.